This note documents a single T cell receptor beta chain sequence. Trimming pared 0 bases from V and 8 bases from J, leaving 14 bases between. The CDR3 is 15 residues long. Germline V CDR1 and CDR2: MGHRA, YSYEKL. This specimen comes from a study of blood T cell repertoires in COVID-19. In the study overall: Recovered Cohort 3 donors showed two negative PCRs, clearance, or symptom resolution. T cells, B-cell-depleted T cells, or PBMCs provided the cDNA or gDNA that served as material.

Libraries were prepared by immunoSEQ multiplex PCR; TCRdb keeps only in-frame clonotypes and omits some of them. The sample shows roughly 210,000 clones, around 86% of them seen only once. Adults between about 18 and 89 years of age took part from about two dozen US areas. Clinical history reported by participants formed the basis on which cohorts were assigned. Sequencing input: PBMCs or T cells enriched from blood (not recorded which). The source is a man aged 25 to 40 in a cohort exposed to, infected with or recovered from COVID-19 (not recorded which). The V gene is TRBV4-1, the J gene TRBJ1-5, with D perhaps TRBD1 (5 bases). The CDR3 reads CASSQETQGREPQHF. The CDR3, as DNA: TGCGCCAGCAGCCAAGAGACCCAGGGTAGGGAGCCCCAGCATTTT.